One and the same sample provided the 4 T cell receptor beta chains below, sequenced in a study of cytomegalovirus exposure and HLA in healthy donors. In the PCR, 60 Vbeta and 13 Jbeta primers were used. Libraries were prepared by immunoSEQ multiplex PCR; TCRdb keeps only in-frame clonotypes and omits some of them. The table includes about 300,000 clones, about nine tenths detected once. Sequenced input: PBMCs. The receptors shown here come from a man aged 40-55 years in good health and CMV-seropositive.

The gene calls are TRBV5-5 and TRBJ2-7, with unresolved D. This CDR3 has 12 residues. From germline, CDR1 is SGHKS and CDR2 YYEKEE (reference sequence). V lost 0 bases and J lost 7, with 8 bases in between. Written as DNA, the CDR3 is TGTGCCAGCAGCTTGGGGCCGACTGAGCAGTACTTC. Its protein product is CASSLGPTEQYF.

The chain joins TRBV7-9 to TRBJ1-4; the D gene is possibly TRBD1 (5 bases). Germline CDR1 is SEHNR and CDR2 is FQNEAQ (reference sequence). Trimming took 1 base from V and 4 from J, leaving 7 bases between them. This CDR3 has 14 amino acids. CDR3 in DNA: TGTGCCAGCAGCTTAGTAGGGGTTAATGAAAAACTGTTTTTT. Encoded protein: CASSLVGVNEKLFF.

The rearrangement uses TRBV6-5 and TRBJ2-5; 7 nucleotides line up with TRBD1. This CDR3 is built from 14 residues. The junction had 2 bases not matched to a gene; V was cut back by 0 bases and J by 4 bases. The germline gives CDR1 MNHEY, CDR2 SVGAGI. The CDR3 is CASSYSGTVETQYF. The CDR3 DNA reads TGTGCCAGCAGTTACTCGGGGACAGTAGAGACCCAGTACTTC.

This clone has a handful of counts. This chain joins TRBV5-1 and TRBJ1-1; D unclear. V lost 3 bases to trimming and J lost 11 bases, with 11 bases between them. Germline CDR1 SGHRS, CDR2 YFSETQ. There are 11 residues in the CDR3. This chain's CDR3 is CASSSSGEAFF. The CDR3, as DNA: TGCGCCAGCAGCTCCTCTGGGGAGGCTTTCTTT.